This passage covers 6 T cell receptor beta chains from one sample sequenced in a study of T cells in Graves' hyperthyroidism and ophthalmopathy. TCR beta CDR3 regions were amplified from RNA. A set of HTBI primers served as the primers for a first-round RT-PCR of the TCR CDR3. TCRdb reprocessed the multiplex PCR reads with MiXCR, giving one entry per CDR3 protein. The sample contains 300,000 to 400,000 distinct CDR3 sequences, 21% of which appear only once. Material: blood. Every receptor here comes from a woman between 50 and 59 years old with Graves' hyperthyroidism.

In regard to this clonotype: This may be a read error, as it is one base from a much larger clone. V and J are TRBV20-1 and TRBJ2-3; perhaps D is TRBD1 or TRBD2 (5 bases each). The ends were cut back, 5 bases at V and 0 bases at J, with 18 bases in the middle. The CDR3 extends over 16 amino acids. The germline CDR1 and CDR2 sequences are DFQATT and SNEGSKA (reference sequence). Here the CDR3 reads CSAAIPGPPSTDTQYF. The CDR3 DNA reads as TGCAGTGCTGCAATCCCGGGGCCACCTAGCACAGATACGCAGTATTTT.

The chain joins TRBV5-5 to TRBJ2-1; 8 bases map to TRBD2. The CDR3 is made up of 16 amino acids. CDR1 and CDR2 from the germline V gene are SGHKS and YYEKEE (reference sequence). J was trimmed by 2 bases and V by 1 base; bases with no gene match: 5. DNA of the CDR3: TGTGCCAGCAGCTTGCAGGCGGGGGGCACCTACAATGAGCAGTTCTTC. It codes for CASSLQAGGTYNEQFF.

The V call is TRBV5-1, the J call TRBJ2-5, with 14 bases identical to TRBD2. The V segment lost 7 bases and the J segment 5 bases; nucleotides outside the gene matches: 10. Germline CDR1 is SGHRS and CDR2 is YFSETQ. This CDR3 is built from 16 residues. DNA for the CDR3: TGCGCCAGCCTGTCCGGACTAGCGGGAGGTCTGGAGACCCAGTACTTC. Its translation: CASLSGLAGGLETQYF.

The chain employs TRBV20-1 and TRBJ1-2; D gene uncertain. Germline V gives CDR1 DFQATT, CDR2 SNEGSKA (reference sequence). V was trimmed by 2 bases and J by 2 bases, leaving 15 bases between them. The CDR3 runs to 15 residues. The CDR3 spells CSARKGPQTNYGYTF. CDR3 sequence (DNA): TGCAGTGCTAGAAAGGGCCCACAGACGAACTATGGCTACACCTTC.

The chain employs TRBV7-2 and TRBJ2-2; TRBD2 might be the D (6 bases). In germline, CDR1 is SGHTA, CDR2 FQGNSA. Trimming removed 4 bases from V and 5 bases from J, with 17 bases in between. There are 16 residues in the CDR3. CDR3 residues: CASSSPSSGVTGELFF. In DNA form, the CDR3 reads TGTGCCAGCAGCTCCCCTTCATCGGGGGTTACCGGGGAGCTGTTTTTT.

This clonotype has a count of ten or more. The chain has TRBV3-1 and TRBJ2-1; no clear D. The CDR3 has 13 amino acids. Trimming removed 1 base from V and 6 bases from J, with 7 bases in between. Germline lookup yields CDR1 LGHDT and CDR2 YNNKEL (reference sequence). CDR3 in amino acids: CASSQGPRNEQFF. In DNA form, the CDR3 reads TGTGCCAGCAGCCAAGGACCCCGCAATGAGCAGTTCTTC.